These 6 T cell receptor beta chains originate from one sample sequenced in a study of blood T cells in healthy people across ages. Next came a second PCR, run for roughly 6 to 11 cycles, which used a sample-barcoded 5' primer along with a J-beta primer mix. TCRdb used MiXCR to reprocess the 5' RACE reads, holding one entry per CDR3 protein. The sample holds approximately 790,000 distinct CDR3 sequences, 62% seen once. Source material: blood. Receptors originate from a man aged 30 to 39 in good health.

The genes are TRBV12-3 or TRBV12-4 and TRBJ1-4; TRBD1 aligns across 7 bases. The CDR3 sequence is 14 residues long. The V segment lost 6 bases and the J segment 8 bases; nucleotides outside the gene matches: 9. CDR3 DNA: TGTGCCAGCAGATCCCAGGGGGAGGGGGAAAAACTGTTTTTT. Protein: CASRSQGEGEKLFF.

This clonotype was picked up a small number of times. The chain combines TRBV6-2 or TRBV6-3 with TRBJ2-3; 7 bases fit TRBD1. The V and J ends lost 5 bases and 2 bases, in that order; junction bases with no gene match: 4. This CDR3 contains 14 residues. Germline CDR1 MNHEY, CDR2 SVGEGT. The DNA for the CDR3 is TGTGCCAGCAGTGCGACAGGGACCACAGATACGCAGTATTTT. Protein sequence: CASSATGTTDTQYF.

The CDR3 region is CASSPHSGGAVNEQFF. In nucleotides, the CDR3 is TGTGCCAGCAGCCCTCATAGCGGGGGGGCTGTCAATGAGCAGTTCTTC. The chain has TRBV7-9 and TRBJ2-1; TRBD2 matches 11 bases. After removal of 5 bases from V and 6 bases from J, the junction contained 9 bases not matched to a gene. The germline CDR1 and CDR2 sequences are SEHNR and FQNEAQ (reference sequence). The CDR3 is 16 amino acids.

This clonotype has just a few counts. The chain combines TRBV25-1 with TRBJ1-4; D not resolved. Germline V gives CDR1 MGHDK, CDR2 SYGVNS. This CDR3 is built from 12 residues. Trimming left V 8 bases short and J 4 bases short, with 8 bases between. For the CDR3, the DNA is TGTGCCAGCTCCGGGCTTAATGAAAAACTGTTTTTT. Protein sequence: CASSGLNEKLFF. The whole variable domain, filled in from reference TRBV25-1 and TRBJ1-4, reads EADIYQTPRYLVIGTGKKITLECSQTMGHDKMYWYQQDPGMELHLIHYSYGVNSTEKGDLSSESTVSRIRTEHFPLTLESARPSHTSQYLCASSGLNEKLFFGSGTQLSVL.

In its sample, this clonotype was seen a few times. The chain employs TRBV5-1 and TRBJ2-6; the D gene is possibly TRBD2 (6 bases). The CDR3 length is 18 residues. CDR1 and CDR2 from the germline V gene are SGHRS and YFSETQ. With 3 bases removed from V and 1 base from J, the gap between germline ends came to 17 bases. CDR3 protein: CASSSTGTGPSGANVLTF. The CDR3 DNA sequence: TGCGCCAGCAGCTCCACCGGGACTGGACCTTCTGGGGCCAACGTCCTGACTTTC.

The chain joins TRBV12-3 or TRBV12-4 to TRBJ2-1, with 11 positions matching TRBD2. The CDR3 contains 16 residues. V was pared by 6 bases and J by 6 bases, with 10 bases of the junction left unmatched. This CDR3 reads CASRPRLAGNFNEQFF. In nucleotides, the CDR3 is TGTGCCAGCAGGCCTCGACTAGCGGGGAACTTCAATGAGCAGTTCTTC.